This T cell receptor (beta chain) was recorded in a study of blood T cell repertoires in COVID-19. The wider study: The United States, Italy and Spain were the sources of the acute and convalescent COVID-19 samples. In each case, the material was cDNA or gDNA derived from T cells, B-cell-depleted T cells, or PBMCs.

This CDR3 is 14 amino acids long. The V gene end was trimmed by 5 bases and the J gene end by 4 bases; junction bases not matched to a gene: 5. Germline CDR1 and CDR2: SGHRS and YFSETQ. Sequencing was performed with immunoSEQ multiplex PCR; in TCRdb, only in-frame clones are kept and a portion is missing. The sample yields about 130,000 clones, 70% to 90% seen once. The sequence was obtained from a woman aged 55-69 years with acute or convalescent COVID-19. Sequenced input: peripheral blood. This chain connects TRBV5-1 to TRBJ2-5; the match to TRBD2 covers 10 bases. CDR3 loop: CASRAGGLRETQYF. CDR3 in DNA: TGCGCCAGCAGAGCGGGAGGGTTACGAGAGACCCAGTACTTC. The full variable domain, in which reference TRBV5-1 and TRBJ2-5 provide the parts outside the CDR3, is KAGVTQTPRYLIKTRGQQVTLSCSPISGHRSVSWYQQTPGQGLQFLFEYFSETQRNKGNFPGRFSGRQFSNSRSEMNVSTLELGDSALYLCASRAGGLRETQYFGPGTRLLVL.